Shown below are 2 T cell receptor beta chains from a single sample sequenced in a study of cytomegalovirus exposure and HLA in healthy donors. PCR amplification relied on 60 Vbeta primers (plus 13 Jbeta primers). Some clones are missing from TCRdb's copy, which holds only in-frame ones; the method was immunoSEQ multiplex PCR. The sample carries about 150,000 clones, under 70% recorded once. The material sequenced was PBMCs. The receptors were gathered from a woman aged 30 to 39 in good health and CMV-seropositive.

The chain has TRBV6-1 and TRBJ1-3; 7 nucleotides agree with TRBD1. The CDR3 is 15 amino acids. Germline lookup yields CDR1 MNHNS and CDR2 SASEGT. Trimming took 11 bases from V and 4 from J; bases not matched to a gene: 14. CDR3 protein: CARRRKGAPGNTIYF. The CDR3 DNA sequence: TGTGCCCGTAGACGGAAGGGGGCGCCGGGAAACACCATATATTTT.

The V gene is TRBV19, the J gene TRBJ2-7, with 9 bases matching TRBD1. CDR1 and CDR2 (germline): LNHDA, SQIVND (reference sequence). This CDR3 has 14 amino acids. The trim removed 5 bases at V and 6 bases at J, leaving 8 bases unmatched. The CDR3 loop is CASSLGQGGGEQYF. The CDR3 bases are TGTGCCAGTAGTTTGGGACAGGGCGGAGGCGAGCAGTACTTC.